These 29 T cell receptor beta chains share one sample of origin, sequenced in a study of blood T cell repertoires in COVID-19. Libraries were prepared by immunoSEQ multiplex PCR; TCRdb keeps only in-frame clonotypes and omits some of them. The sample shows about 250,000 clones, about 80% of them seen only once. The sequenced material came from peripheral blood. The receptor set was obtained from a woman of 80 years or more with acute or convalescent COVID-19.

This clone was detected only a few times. The CDR3 bases are TGCGCCAGCAGCCCGCCCTTGAGAGGAGCCGGGGAGCTGTTTTTT. Protein: CASSPPLRGAGELFF. This chain joins TRBV5-1 and TRBJ2-2, with D hard to call. Germline CDR1 SGHRS, CDR2 YFSETQ. The CDR3 totals 15 residues. Trimming shortened V by 4 bases and J by 6 bases, and 16 bases separated the two germline ends.

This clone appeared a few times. The CDR3 DNA reads TGTGCTAGTGCCTGGACAGGGGGCTTGGATACGCAGTATTTT. It specifies CASAWTGGLDTQYF. This chain uses TRBV12-5 with TRBJ2-3, with 11 bases aligning to TRBD1. J was trimmed by 6 bases and V by 7 bases; bases with no gene match: 6. Looked up from germline, CDR1 is LGHNT and CDR2 is FRNRAP. The CDR3 runs to 14 residues. The full variable domain, in which reference TRBV12-5 and TRBJ2-3 provide the parts outside the CDR3, is DARVTQTPRHKVTEMGQEVTMRCQPILGHNTVFWYRQTMMQGLELLAYFRNRAPLDDSGMPKDRFSAEMPDATLATLKIQPSEPRDSAVYFCASAWTGGLDTQYFGPGTRLTVL.

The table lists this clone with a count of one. This chain's CDR3 is CASSVNRVQGGNTIYF. The CDR3 bases are TGTGCCAGCAGTGTGAACAGGGTTCAAGGTGGAAACACCATATATTTT. This sequence joins TRBV6-1 and TRBJ1-3; perhaps TRBD1 as D (6 bases). Trimming removed 4 bases at V and 3 bases at J, with 16 bases between. The CDR3 has 16 residues. The germline V gene encodes CDR1 MNHNS and CDR2 SASEGT.

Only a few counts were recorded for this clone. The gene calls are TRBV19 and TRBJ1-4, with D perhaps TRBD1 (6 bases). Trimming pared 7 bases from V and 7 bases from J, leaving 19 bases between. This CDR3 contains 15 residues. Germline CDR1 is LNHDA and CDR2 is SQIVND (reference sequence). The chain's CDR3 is CASTRSTGIIEKLFF. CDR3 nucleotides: TGTGCCAGTACAAGGTCGACAGGTATAATTGAAAAACTGTTTTTT.

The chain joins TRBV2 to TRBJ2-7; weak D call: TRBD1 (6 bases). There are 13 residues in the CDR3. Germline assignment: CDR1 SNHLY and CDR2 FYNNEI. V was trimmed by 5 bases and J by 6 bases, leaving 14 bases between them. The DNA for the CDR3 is TGTGCCAGCAGTTACTTGACAGGTGGCGAGCAGTACTTC. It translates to CASSYLTGGEQYF.

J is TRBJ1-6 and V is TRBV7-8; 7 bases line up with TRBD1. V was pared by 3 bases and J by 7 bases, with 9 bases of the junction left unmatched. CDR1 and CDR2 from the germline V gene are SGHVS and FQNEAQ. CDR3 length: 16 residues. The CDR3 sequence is CASSFPPGQRNSPLHF. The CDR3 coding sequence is TGTGCCAGCAGCTTCCCTCCGGGACAGCGGAATTCACCCCTCCACTTT. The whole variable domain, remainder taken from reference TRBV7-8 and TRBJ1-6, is GAGVSQSPRYKVAKRGQDVALRCDPISGHVSLFWYQQALGQGPEFLTYFQNEAQLDKSGLPSDRFFAERPEGSVSTLKIQRTQQEDSAVYLCASSFPPGQRNSPLHFGNGTRLTVT.

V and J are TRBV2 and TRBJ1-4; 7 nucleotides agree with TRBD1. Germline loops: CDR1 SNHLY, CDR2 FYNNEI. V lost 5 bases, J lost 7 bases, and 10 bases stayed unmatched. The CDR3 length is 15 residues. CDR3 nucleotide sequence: TGTGCCAGCAGTCAACAGGGGTGGAAGAGTGAAAAACTGTTTTTT. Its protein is CASSQQGWKSEKLFF.

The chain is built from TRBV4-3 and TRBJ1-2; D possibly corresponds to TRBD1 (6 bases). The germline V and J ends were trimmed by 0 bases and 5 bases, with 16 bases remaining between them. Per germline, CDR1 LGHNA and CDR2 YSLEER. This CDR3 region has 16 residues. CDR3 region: CASSQDYQGRTYGYTF. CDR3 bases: TGCGCCAGCAGCCAAGATTACCAGGGGCGTACTTATGGCTACACCTTC.

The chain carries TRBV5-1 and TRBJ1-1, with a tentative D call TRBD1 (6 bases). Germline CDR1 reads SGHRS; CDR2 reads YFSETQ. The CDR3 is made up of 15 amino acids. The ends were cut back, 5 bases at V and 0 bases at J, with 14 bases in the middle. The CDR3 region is CASRPTGTMNTEAFF. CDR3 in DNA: TGCGCCAGCAGGCCAACAGGGACCATGAACACTGAAGCTTTCTTT.

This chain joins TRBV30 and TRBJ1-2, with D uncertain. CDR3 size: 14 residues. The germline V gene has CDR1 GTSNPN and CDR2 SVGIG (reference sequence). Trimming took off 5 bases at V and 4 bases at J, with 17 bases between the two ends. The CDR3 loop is CAWSGQKELYGYTF. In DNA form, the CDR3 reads TGTGCCTGGTCTGGGCAGAAGGAACTCTATGGCTACACCTTC.

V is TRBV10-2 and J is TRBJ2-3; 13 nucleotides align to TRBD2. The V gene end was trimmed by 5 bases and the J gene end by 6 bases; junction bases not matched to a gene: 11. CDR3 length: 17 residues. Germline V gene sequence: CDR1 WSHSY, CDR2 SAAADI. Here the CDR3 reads CASSKLAGGVGRDTQYF. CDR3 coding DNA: TGCGCCAGCAGTAAACTAGCGGGAGGGGTCGGCAGGGATACGCAGTATTTT.

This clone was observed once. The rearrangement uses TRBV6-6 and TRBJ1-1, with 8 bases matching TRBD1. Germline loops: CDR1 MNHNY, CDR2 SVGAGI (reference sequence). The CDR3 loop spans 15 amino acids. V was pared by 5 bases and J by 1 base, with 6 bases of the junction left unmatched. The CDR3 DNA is TGTGCCAGCAGTAGTCTGGGACAGGAGAACACTGAAGCTTTCTTT. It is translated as CASSSLGQENTEAFF.

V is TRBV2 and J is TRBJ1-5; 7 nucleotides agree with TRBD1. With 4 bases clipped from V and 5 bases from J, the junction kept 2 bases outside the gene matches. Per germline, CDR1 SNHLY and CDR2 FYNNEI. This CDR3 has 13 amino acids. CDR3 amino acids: CASSGQGYQPQHF. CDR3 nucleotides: TGTGCCAGCAGTGGACAGGGCTATCAGCCCCAGCATTTT.

Written as DNA, the CDR3 is TGTGCCAGCAGGGCGGGTTCCTACGAGCAGTACTTC. Translating gives CASRAGSYEQYF. The chain carries TRBV6-4 and TRBJ2-7; weak D call: TRBD2 (5 bases). Germline V gene lookup returns CDR1 MRHNA and CDR2 SNTAGT. Trimming took 6 bases from V and 1 from J, leaving 7 bases between them. The CDR3 contains 12 residues.

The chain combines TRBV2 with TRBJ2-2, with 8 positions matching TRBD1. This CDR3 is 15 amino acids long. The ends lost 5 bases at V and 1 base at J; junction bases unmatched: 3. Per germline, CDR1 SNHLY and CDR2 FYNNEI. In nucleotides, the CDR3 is TGTGCCAGCAGTACCGACAGGGGGAACACCGGGGAGCTGTTTTTT. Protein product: CASSTDRGNTGELFF.

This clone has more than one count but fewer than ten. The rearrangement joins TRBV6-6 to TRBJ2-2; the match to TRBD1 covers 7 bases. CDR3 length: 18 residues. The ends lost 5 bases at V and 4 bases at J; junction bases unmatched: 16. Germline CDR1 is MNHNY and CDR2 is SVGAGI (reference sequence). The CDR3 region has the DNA TGTGCCAGCAGTCGACGGGGCGTGGGCAGGGGGACCACCGGGGAGCTGTTTTTT. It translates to CASSRRGVGRGTTGELFF.

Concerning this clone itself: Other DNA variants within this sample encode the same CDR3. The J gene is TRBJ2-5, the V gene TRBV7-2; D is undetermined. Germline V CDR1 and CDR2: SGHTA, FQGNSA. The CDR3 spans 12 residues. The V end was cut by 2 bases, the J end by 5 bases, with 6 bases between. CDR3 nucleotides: TGTGCCAGCAGCTTATATCGGGAGACCCAGTACTTC. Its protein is CASSLYRETQYF.

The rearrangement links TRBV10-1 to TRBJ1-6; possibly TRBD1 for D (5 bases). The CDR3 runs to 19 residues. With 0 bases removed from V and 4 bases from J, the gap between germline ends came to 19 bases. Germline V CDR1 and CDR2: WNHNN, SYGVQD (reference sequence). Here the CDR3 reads CASSESTPGGGFYNSPLHF. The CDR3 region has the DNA TGCGCCAGCAGTGAGTCGACTCCTGGGGGGGGGTTTTATAATTCACCCCTCCACTTT.

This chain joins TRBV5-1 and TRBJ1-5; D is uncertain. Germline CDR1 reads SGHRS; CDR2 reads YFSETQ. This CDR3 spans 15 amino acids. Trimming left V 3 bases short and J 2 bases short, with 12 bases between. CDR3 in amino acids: CASSSGLEGNQPQHF. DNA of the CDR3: TGCGCCAGCAGCTCGGGTTTGGAGGGCAATCAGCCCCAGCATTTT.

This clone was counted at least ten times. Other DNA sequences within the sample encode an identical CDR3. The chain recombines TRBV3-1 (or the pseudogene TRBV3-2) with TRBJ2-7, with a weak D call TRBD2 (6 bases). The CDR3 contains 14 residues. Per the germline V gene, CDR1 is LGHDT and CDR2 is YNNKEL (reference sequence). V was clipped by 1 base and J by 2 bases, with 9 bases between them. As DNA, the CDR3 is TGTGCCAGCAGCCAAGCCGGGGGAACCTACGAGCAGTACTTC. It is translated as CASSQAGGTYEQYF.

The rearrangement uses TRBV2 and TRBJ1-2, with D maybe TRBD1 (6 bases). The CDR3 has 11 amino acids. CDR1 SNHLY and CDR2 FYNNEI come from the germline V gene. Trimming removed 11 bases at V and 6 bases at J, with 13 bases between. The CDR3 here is CAGTIKDGYTF. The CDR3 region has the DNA TGTGCCGGGACAATAAAGGATGGCTACACCTTC.

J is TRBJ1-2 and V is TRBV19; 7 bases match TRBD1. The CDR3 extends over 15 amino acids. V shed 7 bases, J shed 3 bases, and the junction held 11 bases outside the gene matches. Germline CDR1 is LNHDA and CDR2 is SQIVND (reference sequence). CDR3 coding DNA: TGTGCCAGTAACCCTCTAGGGGGCCCCTACTATGGCTACACCTTC. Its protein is CASNPLGGPYYGYTF.

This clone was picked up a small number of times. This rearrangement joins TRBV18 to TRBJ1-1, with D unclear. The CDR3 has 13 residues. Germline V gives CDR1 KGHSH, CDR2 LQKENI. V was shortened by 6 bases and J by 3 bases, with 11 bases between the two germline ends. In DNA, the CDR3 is TGTGCCAGCTCGAGAAACCGGGACACTGAAGCTTTCTTT. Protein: CASSRNRDTEAFF.

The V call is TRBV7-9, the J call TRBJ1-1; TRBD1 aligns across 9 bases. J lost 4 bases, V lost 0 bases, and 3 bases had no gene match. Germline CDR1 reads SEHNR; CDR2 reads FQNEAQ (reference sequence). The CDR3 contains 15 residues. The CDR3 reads CASSLAQTGGTEAFF. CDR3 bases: TGTGCCAGCAGCTTAGCGCAGACAGGGGGCACTGAAGCTTTCTTT.

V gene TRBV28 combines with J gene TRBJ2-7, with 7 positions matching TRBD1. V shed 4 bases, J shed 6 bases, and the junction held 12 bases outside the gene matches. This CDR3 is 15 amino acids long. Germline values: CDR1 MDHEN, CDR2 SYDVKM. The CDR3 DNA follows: TGTGCCAGCAGTTCCGCCGGGACAGACAGCGGCGAGCAGTACTTC. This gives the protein CASSSAGTDSGEQYF. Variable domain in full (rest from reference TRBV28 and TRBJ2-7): DVKVTQSSRYLVKRTGEKVFLECVQDMDHENMFWYRQDPGLGLRLIYFSYDVKMKEKGDIPEGYSVSREKKERFSLILESASTNQTSMYLCASSSAGTDSGEQYFGPGTRLTVT.

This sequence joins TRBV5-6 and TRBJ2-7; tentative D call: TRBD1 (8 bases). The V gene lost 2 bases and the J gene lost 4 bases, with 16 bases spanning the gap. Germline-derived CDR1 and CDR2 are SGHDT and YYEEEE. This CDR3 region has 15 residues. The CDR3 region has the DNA TGTGCCAGCAGCTTTGGAATACAGGGGGGGTACGAGCAGTACTTC. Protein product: CASSFGIQGGYEQYF.

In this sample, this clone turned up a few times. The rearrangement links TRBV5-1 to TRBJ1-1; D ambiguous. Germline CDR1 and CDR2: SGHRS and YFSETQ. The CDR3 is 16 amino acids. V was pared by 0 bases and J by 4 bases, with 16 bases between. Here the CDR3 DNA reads TGCGCCAGCAGCTTGGAGGGAAACCTAGGAGGCACTGAAGCTTTCTTT. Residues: CASSLEGNLGGTEAFF.

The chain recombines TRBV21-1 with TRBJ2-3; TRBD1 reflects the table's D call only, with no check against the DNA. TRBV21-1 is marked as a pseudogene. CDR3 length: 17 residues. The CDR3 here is CASSTRPGQGRTDTQYF. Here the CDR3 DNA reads TGTGCCAGCAGCACACGGCCGGGACAGGGTCGCACAGATACGCAGTATTTT.

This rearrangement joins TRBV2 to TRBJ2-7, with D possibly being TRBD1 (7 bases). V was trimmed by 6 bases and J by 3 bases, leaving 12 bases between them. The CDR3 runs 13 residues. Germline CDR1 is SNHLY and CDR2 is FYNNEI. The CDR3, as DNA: TGTGCCAGCAGGCGGGACAGCTTCTACGAGCAGTACTTC. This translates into CASRRDSFYEQYF.